Listed below are T cell receptor beta chains from one sample, sequenced in a study of blood T cells in healthy people across ages. TCRdb redid the calling of the 5' RACE reads with MiXCR, one entry per CDR3 protein. Counted here are fewer than 900,000 distinct CDR3 sequences, approximately 50% occurring once; the ten biggest clones make up 25% to 35%. Sequencing used blood. Source of these receptors: a woman aged 55 to 70 in good health. CDR3s include the opening cysteine and the closing phenylalanine or tryptophan. A D gene is named only where the DNA matches it firmly. Rows give clone size only sometimes, using once, few, many, or a class for an expanded clone.

j_call,v_call,clone_size,d_call,cdr3_nt,cdr3_aa
TRBJ2-6,TRBV30,.,.,TGTGCCTGGAGTTCAGGATTCTCTGGGGCCAACGTCCTGACTTTC,CAWSSGFSGANVLTF
TRBJ1-2,TRBV5-1,once,.,TGCGCCAGCAGCTTCTCAGGGAACGACTATGGCTACACCTTC,CASSFSGNDYGYTF
TRBJ2-5,TRBV9,few,.,TGTGCCAGCAGCGTAAGTCCCTGGGACGACATGTACTTC,CASSVSPWDDMYF
TRBJ2-7,TRBV4-3,.,TRBD2,TGCGCCAGCAACCAAGATAGCGGGAGAGCTATTTACGAGCAGTACTTC,CASNQDSGRAIYEQYF
TRBJ1-2,TRBV11-2,.,.,TGTGCCAGCACCCCGGGGACCGAGAAATCTGGCTACACCTTC,CASTPGTEKSGYTF
TRBJ2-7,TRBV4-1,few,.,TGCGCCAGCAGCCTCCGGGACGTCTCCTACGAGCAGTACTTC,CASSLRDVSYEQYF
TRBJ2-1,TRBV15,.,.,TGTGCCACCAGCAGAGATCGAGGGTCTTACAATGAGCAGTTCTTC,CATSRDRGSYNEQFF
TRBJ2-1,TRBV20-1,.,TRBD1,TGCAGTGCTAGAGATCTCAAGGGGGCCCCCAATGAGCAGTTCTTC,CSARDLKGAPNEQFF
TRBJ2-1,TRBV20-1,few,TRBD2,TGCAGTGCGCGACTAGCGGGAGAATTTGAGCAGTTCTTC,CSARLAGEFEQFF
TRBJ2-3,TRBV7-2,.,.,TGTGCCAGCAGCTTAAGGGGCCTAGCGAGAAACACAGATACGCAGTATTTT,CASSLRGLARNTDTQYF
TRBJ2-3,TRBV7-6,.,.,TGTGCCAGCAGCTTAGAGCCCCTGGGAGATACGCAGTATTTT,CASSLEPLGDTQYF
TRBJ2-7,TRBV18,.,.,TGTGCCAGCTCACCGTTAAGACGGGACGAGCAGTACTTC,CASSPLRRDEQYF
TRBJ2-6,TRBV7-2,few,.,TGTGCCAGCAGCTTAGTAGGCAGCTCATCTGGGGCCAACGTCCTGACTTTC,CASSLVGSSSGANVLTF
TRBJ2-3,TRBV11-2,.,.,TGTGCCAGCAGCTTAAGGGACTCCCAACCTACGCAGTATTTT,CASSLRDSQPTQYF
TRBJ2-4,TRBV10-3,few,.,TGTGCCATCAGTGAGTCAGGGCGCGCCAAAAACATTCAGTACTTC,CAISESGRAKNIQYF
TRBJ2-6,TRBV18,.,.,TGTGCCAGCTCACCACCGGGAAAAAGGGGCTCTGGGGCCAACGTCCTGACTTTC,CASSPPGKRGSGANVLTF
TRBJ2-7,TRBV6-2/TRBV6-3,.,TRBD2,TGTGCCAGCAGTTACTCGACTAGCGGGCGACTCACCGGAACTTACGAGCAGTACTTC,CASSYSTSGRLTGTYEQYF
TRBJ2-5,TRBV7-2,.,.,TGTGCCAGCAGCTCCCTACGGTGGAATTCCCAAGAGACCCAGTACTTC,CASSSLRWNSQETQYF
TRBJ2-3,TRBV7-2,.,.,TGTGCCAACAGCTCCAGGGGCTGGACTAGCACAGATACGCAGTATTTT,CANSSRGWTSTDTQYF
TRBJ2-1,TRBV20-1,.,.,TGCAGCGTCGACGACAGGCCCCCCGACAATGAGCAGTTCTTC,CSVDDRPPDNEQFF
TRBJ1-6,TRBV7-2,.,TRBD1,TGTGCCAGCAGCTTAGGGGACAGGAGTTCACCCCTCCACTTT,CASSLGDRSSPLHF
TRBJ1-1,TRBV27,few,TRBD1,TGTGCCAGCAGTCAATCGAGGACAGGAGGGGACACTGAAGCTTTCTTT,CASSQSRTGGDTEAFF
TRBJ2-7,TRBV20-1,.,.,TGCAGTGCTAGAGACCGGGAGAGCGAGCAGTACTTC,CSARDRESEQYF
TRBJ1-4,TRBV7-2,.,TRBD1,TGTGCCAGCAGCCGGGACAGAATTAATGAAAAACTGTTTTTT,CASSRDRINEKLFF
TRBJ2-1,TRBV7-2,.,.,TGTGCCAGCAGCTTAGTAGGGGGCGGGAGCGGTTTTAATGAGCAGTTCTTC,CASSLVGGGSGFNEQFF
TRBJ1-2,TRBV9,.,.,TGTGCCAGCAGCGCTGCAGGGTTTGGGGCATATGGCTACACCTTC,CASSAAGFGAYGYTF
TRBJ2-6,TRBV14,.,.,TGTGCCAGCAGCCAAATCGGTATCACTGGGGCCAACGTCCTGACTTTC,CASSQIGITGANVLTF
TRBJ1-6,TRBV20-1,.,TRBD1,TGCAGTGCTCGAAGGACAGGGCGGAATTCACCCCTCCACTTT,CSARRTGRNSPLHF
TRBJ1-1,TRBV3-1,.,.,TGTGCCAGCAGCCAAGACGACAGTATCGCTGAAGCTTTCTTT,CASSQDDSIAEAFF
TRBJ2-1,TRBV11-2,.,TRBD2,TGTGCCAGCAGCTCGGGACTAGCGGGAATCAGCTCCTACAATGAGCAGTTCTTC,CASSSGLAGISSYNEQFF
TRBJ2-4,TRBV4-3,.,.,TGCGCCAGCAGCCAAGATCTGGGTCGAACCCAGTACTTC,CASSQDLGRTQYF
TRBJ1-2,TRBV6-2/TRBV6-3,.,TRBD1,TGTGCCAGCAGTTACCCCGGACAGGAGGATGGCTACACCTTC,CASSYPGQEDGYTF
TRBJ1-4,TRBV6-2/TRBV6-3,.,.,TGTGCCTGCCGTCCGGGTGGAACTAATGAAAAACTGTTTTTT,CACRPGGTNEKLFF
TRBJ1-6,TRBV29-1,few,.,TGCAGCGCCTCTTCCCCCTTACGGACACTCGTTTATAATTCACCCCTCCACTTT,CSASSPLRTLVYNSPLHF
TRBJ2-3,TRBV4-3,.,TRBD1,TGCGCCGGCAGCCAAGAAAGGACAGGTGGCACAGATACGCAGTATTTT,CAGSQERTGGTDTQYF
TRBJ2-1,TRBV12-3/TRBV12-4,once,TRBD1,TGTGCCAGCAAACCGGGACAGGTCGGTAATGAGCAGTTCTTC,CASKPGQVGNEQFF
TRBJ2-7,TRBV11-2,.,.,TGTGCCAGCAGTCCCGGGTACAACTCCTACGAGCAGTACTTC,CASSPGYNSYEQYF
TRBJ2-2,TRBV28,.,TRBD2,TGTGCCAGCAGTCGGACTAGCGAGAACACCGGGGAGCTGTTTTTT,CASSRTSENTGELFF
TRBJ1-1,TRBV12-3/TRBV12-4,few,.,TGTGCCAGCAGAACCGGGACGGTGAACACTGAAGCTTTCTTT,CASRTGTVNTEAFF
TRBJ1-5,TRBV7-2,few,.,TGTGCCAGCAGCTGGGATAGCAATCAGCCCCAGCATTTT,CASSWDSNQPQHF
TRBJ1-2,TRBV7-2,few,.,TGTGCCAGCAGCGTCGACAGGCTTGGCTACACCTTC,CASSVDRLGYTF
TRBJ2-2,TRBV5-6,.,TRBD1,TGTGCCAGCAGCCTCGGTGCAGGGGGCAACACCGGGGAGCTGTTTTTT,CASSLGAGGNTGELFF
TRBJ1-2,TRBV18,.,.,TGTGCCAGCTCACCACTCCGGGCAGCTAGCGGCTACACCTTC,CASSPLRAASGYTF
TRBJ2-7,TRBV7-2,few,TRBD2,TGTGCCAGCAGCATCCGAGCGGGAGAACGGTACGAGCAGTACTTC,CASSIRAGERYEQYF
TRBJ1-1,TRBV6-6,.,.,TGTGCCAGCAGTCGATCCCTTGGGTATACTGAAGCTTTCTTT,CASSRSLGYTEAFF
TRBJ2-4,TRBV5-6,.,.,TGTGCCAGCAGCTTGGTAGAAAGCAAGCAGTACTTC,CASSLVESKQYF
TRBJ2-7,TRBV3-1,.,.,TGTGCCAGCAGCCAGACCGGGACCGCAGAACACGAGCAGTACTTC,CASSQTGTAEHEQYF
TRBJ2-6,TRBV2,.,.,TGTGCCAGCTACGGGACGGGACTCTCTGGGGCCAACGTCCTGACTTTC,CASYGTGLSGANVLTF
TRBJ2-7,TRBV2,few,.,TGTGCCAGCAGAAAAGACCGATTCTACGAGCAGTACTTC,CASRKDRFYEQYF
TRBJ2-7,TRBV20-1,.,TRBD2,TGCAGTGCTAGAGCCGGGACTAGTTCTTACAATGAGCAGTACTTC,CSARAGTSSYNEQYF
TRBJ1-5,TRBV12-3/TRBV12-4,.,TRBD1,TGTGCCAGCAGTCATGGACAGGTCAATCAGCCCCAGCATTTT,CASSHGQVNQPQHF
TRBJ2-7,TRBV4-3,.,.,TGCGCCAGCAGCCAAGGTGCCGTCGGGAGACAGATTCAATCCGCCGCCTACGAGCAGTACTTC,CASSQGAVGRQIQSAAYEQYF
TRBJ1-1,TRBV12-3/TRBV12-4,few,.,TGTGCCAGCAGTTTTAAGGGCACTGAAGCTTTCTTT,CASSFKGTEAFF
TRBJ1-2,TRBV7-2,.,.,TGTGCCAGCAGCTTCGGACAGAACTATGGCCACACCTTC,CASSFGQNYGHTF
TRBJ2-1,TRBV20-1,.,TRBD2,TGCAGTGCTAGGGTGAGCGGGAATAACAATGAGCAGTTCTTC,CSARVSGNNNEQFF
TRBJ2-7,TRBV20-1,many,.,TGCAGCCGAAGGGACTCCTCCTACGAGCAGTACTTC,CSRRDSSYEQYF
TRBJ1-4,TRBV20-1,.,.,TGCAGTGCTAGAGAGGCGCCTCTCGAAAAACTGTTTTTT,CSAREAPLEKLFF